A single sample is the source of the 18 T cell receptor beta chains below, sequenced in a study of T-cell reconstitution after alpha-beta-depleted transplantation in children. During its preparation, the TCRbeta library received unique molecular identifiers. TCRdb recomputed calls from the PCR reads with MiXCR, one row per CDR3 protein. The sample carries just over 950,000 distinct CDR3 sequences, under 30% recorded once. Sample: PBMCs, mostly from graft donor cells, taken 360 days after TCRalphabeta/CD19-depleted stem cell transplant. The receptors were sampled from a boy under three years old who had a stem cell transplant for SCID, so the T cells may come from the graft donor.

This clonotype was seen a handful of times. The chain uses TRBV3-1 and TRBJ1-1; tentatively, D is TRBD1 (6 bases). This CDR3 has 13 amino acids. Germline V lookup: CDR1 LGHDT, CDR2 YNNKEL (reference sequence). V shed 3 bases and J shed 5 bases, with 10 bases lying between them. The CDR3 is CASSQRGGTEAFF. The CDR3 coding sequence is TGTGCCAGCAGCCAGAGGGGGGGGACTGAAGCTTTCTTT.

The gene calls are TRBV27 and TRBJ2-7; perhaps TRBD1 as D (5 bases). V gave up 2 bases and J gave up 3 bases, with 11 bases separating them. Germline loops: CDR1 MNHEY, CDR2 SMNVEV (reference sequence). The CDR3 sequence is 14 residues long. CDR3 sequence reads: CASSLIHQGYEQYF. The DNA of the CDR3 is TGTGCCAGCAGTTTAATCCACCAGGGCTACGAGCAGTACTTC.

A few counts support this clonotype. The CDR3: CASSSSRGLGETQYF. CDR3 nucleotides: TGTGCCAGCAGCTCAAGCAGGGGCCTGGGAGAGACCCAGTACTTC. The chain combines TRBV7-2 with TRBJ2-5; possibly TRBD1 for D (6 bases). This CDR3 comprises 15 residues. CDR1 is SGHTA and CDR2 is FQGNSA in the germline V gene. V lost 4 bases and J 4 bases, leaving 16 bases between the germline ends.

At least ten counts were recorded for this clonotype. The V and J genes are TRBV20-1 and TRBJ2-1; 8 positions match TRBD1. Germline values: CDR1 DFQATT, CDR2 SNEGSKA (reference sequence). V gave up 1 base and J gave up 0 bases; unmatched junction bases: 8. The length of the CDR3 is 17 residues. For the CDR3, the DNA is TGCAGTGCTAGAGTGTGGACAGGGCCGTCCTCCTACAATGAGCAGTTCTTC. Its translation is CSARVWTGPSSYNEQFF.

J is TRBJ2-1 and V is TRBV19; the match to TRBD2 covers 12 bases. The CDR3 totals 20 residues. The germline V gene has CDR1 LNHDA and CDR2 SQIVND (reference sequence). V trimming: 0 bases; J trimming: 5 bases; junction bases outside the gene matches: 14. Written as DNA, the CDR3 is TGTGCCAGTAGTATAGATCCCACAGGACTGACTAGCGGGGGTAACAATGAGCAGTTCTTC. It is translated as CASSIDPTGLTSGGNNEQFF.

V usage is TRBV4-3 and J usage is TRBJ1-1; no reliable D call. The germline gives CDR1 LGHNA, CDR2 YSLEER. The CDR3 length is 14 residues. V lost 4 bases and J lost 2, with 11 bases in between. CDR3 coding DNA: TGCGCCAGCAGCCGCACGCCCTCAAACACTGAAGCTTTCTTT. This translates into CASSRTPSNTEAFF.

This clonotype has a handful of counts. The chain joins TRBV20-1 to TRBJ2-5, with D unresolved. The V gene's germline CDR1 is DFQATT and CDR2 SNEGSKA (reference sequence). The CDR3 is 11 amino acids. Trimming shortened V by 3 bases and J by 3 bases, and 5 bases separated the two germline ends. In DNA form, the CDR3 reads TGCAGTGCTAGTAACGAAGAGACCCAGTACTTC. Translated: CSASNEETQYF.

The gene calls are TRBV5-1 and TRBJ2-3; 7 positions agree with TRBD1. V shed 0 bases and J 8 bases; nucleotides not matched to a gene: 6. In germline, CDR1 is SGHRS, CDR2 YFSETQ. The CDR3 is made up of 14 amino acids. For the CDR3, the DNA is TGCGCCAGCAGCTTGGAGGGGGCAAAAAGTACGCAGTATTTT. It specifies CASSLEGAKSTQYF.

This chain connects TRBV9 to TRBJ2-2; D is possibly TRBD1 or TRBD2 (6 bases each). This CDR3 spans 17 amino acids. CDR1 SGDLS and CDR2 YYNGEE come from the germline V gene. V was cut by 1 base and J by 2 bases, with 15 bases left in between. The DNA for the CDR3 is TGTGCCAGCAGCGTACCCAGGGGACTTCTTAACACCGGGGAGCTGTTTTTT. Translation gives CASSVPRGLLNTGELFF.

CDR3 coding DNA: TGCGCCAGCAGCTTGAACAGCATTGAAAAACTGTTTTTT. It codes for CASSLNSIEKLFF. V usage is TRBV5-1 and J usage is TRBJ1-4; D unresolved. Trimming shortened V by 1 base and J by 7 bases, and 8 bases separated the two germline ends. The CDR3 has 13 amino acids. In germline, CDR1 is SGHRS, CDR2 YFSETQ.

The chain joins TRBV24-1 to TRBJ2-3, with 13 bases matching TRBD2. The junction had 6 bases not matched to a gene; V was cut back by 7 bases and J by 6 bases. Germline assignment: CDR1 KGHDR and CDR2 SFDVKD. This CDR3 is built from 15 residues. The CDR3 protein is CATSGTSGARDTQYF. Here the CDR3 DNA reads TGTGCCACCAGCGGGACTAGCGGGGCCAGGGATACGCAGTATTTT.

This chain connects TRBV6-1 to TRBJ2-1; D might be TRBD1 (6 bases). This CDR3 has 14 residues. Per the germline V gene, CDR1 is MNHNS and CDR2 is SASEGT. V lost 4 bases and J lost 7, with 14 bases in between. CDR3 amino acids: CASSVWTAWNEQFF. The CDR3 region has the DNA TGTGCCAGCAGTGTCTGGACAGCTTGGAATGAGCAGTTCTTC.

This clonotype has more than one count but fewer than ten. The chain is built from TRBV15 and TRBJ1-3; TRBD1 might be the D (5 bases). This CDR3 spans 15 amino acids. With 0 bases removed from V and 4 bases from J, the gap between germline ends came to 10 bases. Germline V CDR1 and CDR2: LNHNV, YYDKDF (reference sequence). The CDR3 DNA reads TGTGCCACCAGCAGAGACGGGGCCCAGGGAAACACCATATATTTT. It is translated as CATSRDGAQGNTIYF.

The chain links TRBV5-1 to TRBJ2-7; no clear D gene. Deletions cut 5 bases from V and 5 bases from J, with 14 bases between. This CDR3 contains 13 residues. Germline CDR1 SGHRS, CDR2 YFSETQ. CDR3 DNA: TGCGCCAGCAGAGTTACAACGAAGCACGAGCAGTACTTC. Translated: CASRVTTKHEQYF.

This clonotype was recorded many times. The chain has TRBV5-1 and TRBJ2-7, with a weak D call TRBD1 (5 bases). The V gene lost 2 bases and the J gene lost 2 bases, with 8 bases spanning the gap. The CDR3 covers 13 residues. The germline CDR1 and CDR2 sequences are SGHRS and YFSETQ. The CDR3 region has the DNA TGCGCCAGCAGCTTCACGGACACCTACGAGCAGTACTTC. Protein product: CASSFTDTYEQYF.

This clonotype was observed a handful of times. The chain has TRBV12-3 or TRBV12-4 and TRBJ2-7; no definite D call. The CDR3 has 12 residues. Trimming left V 6 bases short and J 2 bases short, with 8 bases between. CDR3: CASSRSPYEQYF. CDR3 nucleotides: TGTGCCAGCAGCAGGAGCCCCTACGAGCAGTACTTC.

The CDR3 spells CASSPSGLAGWNEQFF. The CDR3 nucleotides are TGTGCCAGCTCACCAAGCGGGCTAGCGGGGTGGAATGAGCAGTTCTTC. The chain couples TRBV18 to TRBJ2-1; 9 bases line up with TRBD2. Germline V CDR1 and CDR2: KGHSH, LQKENI. The V and J ends lost 2 bases and 7 bases, in that order; junction bases with no gene match: 9. CDR3 length equals 16 residues.

This clonotype turned up a few times. The chain recombines TRBV6-5 with TRBJ2-1; the D gene could be TRBD1 or TRBD2 (5 bases each). V gave up 2 bases and J gave up 5 bases, with 10 bases separating them. This CDR3 comprises 14 residues. Per the germline V gene, CDR1 is MNHEY and CDR2 is SVGAGI. For the CDR3, the DNA is TGTGCCAGCAGTTACATAGGGACGGACAATGAGCAGTTCTTC. Protein: CASSYIGTDNEQFF.